One sample yielded the 15 T cell receptor beta chains listed below, sequenced in a study of blood T cell repertoires in COVID-19. Clones were read by immunoSEQ multiplex PCR, and TCRdb kept only the in-frame ones, dropping some. Of about 190,000 clones detected, approximately 88% appear once; the ten largest clones hold 6.7%. Input material: peripheral blood. The receptors here all came from a man aged 40-55 years with acute or convalescent COVID-19.

The chain couples TRBV6-6 to TRBJ1-1; tentative D call: TRBD1 (6 bases). Germline values: CDR1 MNHNY, CDR2 SVGAGI (reference sequence). The CDR3 extends over 13 amino acids. The V end was cut by 5 bases, the J end by 1 base, with 8 bases between. This CDR3 is CASSMTGNTEAFF. The DNA for the CDR3 is TGTGCCAGCAGTATGACAGGGAACACTGAAGCTTTCTTT.

CDR3 loop: CASSRTGATNEKLFF. CDR3 nucleotides: TGTGCCAGCAGTCGGACAGGGGCAACTAATGAAAAACTGTTTTTT. This chain uses TRBV6-5 with TRBJ1-4; TRBD1 matches at 9 bases. Germline CDR1 MNHEY, CDR2 SVGAGI. CDR3 length equals 15 residues. V shed 5 bases, J shed 0 bases, and the junction held 1 base outside the gene matches.

The chain uses TRBV29-1 and TRBJ2-7; 8 bases line up with TRBD2. Unmatched junction bases numbered 16, after V lost 7 bases and J lost 2 bases. CDR1 and CDR2 from the germline V gene are SQVTM and ANQGSEA. This CDR3 is 16 amino acids long. The CDR3 sequence: CSAGGGKLGIPYEQYF. In DNA form, the CDR3 reads TGCAGCGCCGGGGGGGGTAAGCTCGGGATCCCCTACGAGCAGTACTTC.

V is TRBV7-8 and J is TRBJ1-5, with a tentative D call TRBD1 (6 bases). Deletions cut 5 bases from V and 4 bases from J, with 18 bases between. Germline V lookup: CDR1 SGHVS, CDR2 FQNEAQ. The CDR3 contains 16 residues. CDR3 in amino acids: CASSRYSQGFNQPQHF. The CDR3 bases are TGTGCCAGCAGCAGATATTCACAGGGTTTTAATCAGCCCCAGCATTTT.

V is TRBV27 and J is TRBJ1-4; D unresolved. The germline V and J ends were trimmed by 1 base and 7 bases, with 13 bases remaining between them. This CDR3 contains 15 residues. Germline values: CDR1 MNHEY, CDR2 SMNVEV (reference sequence). The CDR3: CASSLWRGLGEKLFF. The CDR3 nucleotides read TGTGCCAGCAGTTTATGGAGAGGGCTAGGTGAAAAACTGTTTTTT.

V and J are TRBV5-5 and TRBJ1-5; 9 bases map to TRBD1. The germline CDR1 and CDR2 sequences are SGHKS and YYEKEE (reference sequence). The CDR3 has 17 residues. Unmatched junction bases numbered 10, after V lost 4 bases and J lost 2 bases. CDR3 protein: CASSHRDRVVRNQPQHF. CDR3 nucleotide sequence: TGTGCCAGCAGCCACCGGGACAGGGTAGTCCGCAATCAGCCCCAGCATTTT.

The chain uses TRBV27 and TRBJ1-5, with TRBD1 as a possible D gene (6 bases). This CDR3 region has 14 residues. CDR1 and CDR2 from the germline V gene are MNHEY and SMNVEV (reference sequence). V shed 2 bases and J shed 6 bases, with 11 bases lying between them. Written as DNA, the CDR3 is TGTGCCAGCAGTTTAATGGGGGCGGGTCAGCCCCAGCATTTT. It is translated as CASSLMGAGQPQHF.

The J gene is TRBJ1-2, the V gene TRBV24-1, with D possibly being TRBD1 (5 bases). Germline assignment: CDR1 KGHDR and CDR2 SFDVKD. V was trimmed by 4 bases and J by 0 bases, leaving 11 bases between them. This CDR3 contains 15 residues. CDR3 in amino acids: CATSDGGSSNYGYTF. The CDR3 coding sequence is TGTGCCACCAGTGACGGGGGGAGTTCTAACTATGGCTACACCTTC.

The J gene is TRBJ2-1, the V gene TRBV7-9; 9 nucleotides align to TRBD2. Germline values: CDR1 SEHNR, CDR2 FQNEAQ (reference sequence). The J segment lost 4 bases and the V segment lost 5 bases, leaving 9 bases of the junction unmatched. This CDR3 region has 16 residues. The CDR3 DNA sequence: TGTGCCAGCAGCCCCAGGTCCCTAGCGGGATACAATGAGCAGTTCTTC. This codes for CASSPRSLAGYNEQFF. Full variable domain (outside the CDR3, taken from reference TRBV7-9 and TRBJ2-1): DTGVSQNPRHKITKRGQNVTFRCDPISEHNRLYWYRQTLGQGPEFLTYFQNEAQLEKSRLLSDRFSAERPKGSFSTLEIQRTEQGDSAMYLCASSPRSLAGYNEQFFGPGTRLTVL.

The chain uses TRBV6-6 and TRBJ2-2; 8 positions match TRBD2. The CDR3 spans 14 residues. The V segment lost 5 bases and the J segment 6 bases; nucleotides outside the gene matches: 5. In germline, CDR1 is MNHNY, CDR2 SVGAGI (reference sequence). The chain's CDR3 is CASSPAGVAGELFF. CDR3 in DNA: TGTGCCAGCAGTCCAGCGGGGGTTGCCGGGGAGCTGTTTTTT.

The genes are TRBV19 and TRBJ2-7; possibly TRBD2 for D (5 bases). In germline, CDR1 is LNHDA, CDR2 SQIVND (reference sequence). The CDR3 extends over 14 amino acids. Trimming left V 1 base short and J 6 bases short, with 13 bases between. CDR3 sequence: CASSIGGAMGEQYF. The CDR3 nucleotides read TGTGCCAGTAGTATAGGGGGAGCTATGGGCGAGCAGTACTTC.

This chain uses TRBV3-1 (or the pseudogene TRBV3-2) with TRBJ1-1; 7 nucleotides line up with TRBD1. This CDR3 is 18 amino acids long. The junction had 12 bases not matched to a gene; V was cut back by 2 bases and J by 0 bases. Germline CDR1 is LGHDT and CDR2 is YNNKEL (reference sequence). The CDR3 spells CASSQRRQGPGVNTEAFF. The CDR3 DNA follows: TGTGCCAGCAGCCAACGGAGACAGGGTCCGGGAGTGAACACTGAAGCTTTCTTT.

V and J are TRBV5-1 and TRBJ2-6; perhaps TRBD2 as D (6 bases). V lost 0 bases, J lost 3 bases, and 7 bases lay in between. There are 15 residues in the CDR3. The germline V gene has CDR1 SGHRS and CDR2 YFSETQ. Here the CDR3 DNA reads TGCGCCAGCAGCTTGGCGGGGGATGGGGCCAACGTCCTGACTTTC. Amino acids: CASSLAGDGANVLTF.

The chain is built from TRBV30 and TRBJ2-5, with 11 nucleotides matching TRBD2. There are 15 residues in the CDR3. The J segment lost 4 bases and the V segment lost 2 bases, leaving 6 bases of the junction unmatched. CDR1 and CDR2 from the germline V gene are GTSNPN and SVGIG (reference sequence). The CDR3 sequence: CAWSRSGGVRETQYF. The CDR3 DNA reads TGTGCCTGGAGTCGTAGCGGGGGGGTCCGAGAGACCCAGTACTTC.

The chain links TRBV5-1 to TRBJ1-2, with unresolved D. CDR3 length: 14 amino acids. The V and J ends lost 0 bases and 4 bases respectively, with 10 bases between them. Germline values: CDR1 SGHRS, CDR2 YFSETQ. CDR3 loop: CASSLAPAIYGYTF. The CDR3 coding sequence is TGCGCCAGCAGCTTGGCCCCAGCGATCTATGGCTACACCTTC.